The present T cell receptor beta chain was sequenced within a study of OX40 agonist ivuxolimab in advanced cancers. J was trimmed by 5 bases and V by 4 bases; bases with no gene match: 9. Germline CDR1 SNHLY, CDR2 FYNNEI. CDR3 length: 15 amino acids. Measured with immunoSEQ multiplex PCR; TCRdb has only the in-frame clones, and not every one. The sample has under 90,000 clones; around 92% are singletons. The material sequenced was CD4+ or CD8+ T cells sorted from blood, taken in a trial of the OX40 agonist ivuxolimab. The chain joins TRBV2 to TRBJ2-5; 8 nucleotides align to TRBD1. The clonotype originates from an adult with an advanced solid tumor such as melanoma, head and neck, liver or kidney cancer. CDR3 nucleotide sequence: TGTGCCAGCAGTGGGCCAGGGGGCGAGGTTGAGACCCAGTACTTC. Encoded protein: CASSGPGGEVETQYF. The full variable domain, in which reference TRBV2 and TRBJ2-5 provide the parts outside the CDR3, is EPEVTQTPSHQVTQMGQEVILRCVPISNHLYFYWYRQILGQKVEFLVSFYNNEISEKSEIFDDQFSVERPDGSNFTLKIRSTKLEDSAMYFCASSGPGGEVETQYFGPGTRLLVL.